The 7 T cell receptor beta chains listed next were all sequenced from one sample in a study of cytomegalovirus exposure and HLA in healthy donors. Vbeta (60) and Jbeta (13) primers were used in the PCR. Measured with immunoSEQ multiplex PCR; TCRdb has only the in-frame clones, and not every one. The table includes 150,000 or so clones, around 80% detected once. The sample comprised PBMCs. The origin of the receptors is a woman aged 40 to 55 in good health and CMV-seronegative.

The table lists this clone with a count of one. V and J are TRBV5-6 and TRBJ2-5; 11 bases line up with TRBD2. The length of the CDR3 is 16 residues. Looked up from germline, CDR1 is SGHDT and CDR2 is YYEEEE. Germline trimming cut 3 bases from V and 1 base from J; bases unmatched to any gene: 5. CDR3 nucleotide sequence: TGTGCCAGCAGCTCCGATAGCGGGAGGGTCCAAGAGACCCAGTACTTC. It translates to CASSSDSGRVQETQYF.

This CDR3 reads CASSYTRTWTEVTF. For the CDR3, the DNA is TGTGCCAGCAGTTACACGAGGACTTGGACAGAGGTTACCTTC. The rearrangement joins TRBV6-5 to TRBJ1-2; TRBD1 is a possible D gene (6 bases). Germline V CDR1 and CDR2: MNHEY, SVGAGI. The ends were cut back, 2 bases at V and 14 bases at J, with 21 bases in the middle. CDR3 size: 14 residues.

The gene calls are TRBV28 and TRBJ2-2, with D possibly TRBD1 on 6 matching bases. V lost 6 bases to trimming and J lost 2 bases, with 10 bases between them. Germline V gene data show CDR1 as MDHEN and CDR2 as SYDVKM. CDR3 length: 14 amino acids. The CDR3 loop reads CASRPGTNTGELFF. The DNA of the CDR3 is TGTGCCAGCAGACCCGGGACAAACACCGGGGAGCTGTTTTTT.

The CDR3 reads CASSVGYSGNTIYF. The CDR3 DNA sequence: TGTGCCAGCAGCGTAGGTTACTCTGGAAACACCATATATTTT. The rearrangement links TRBV9 to TRBJ1-3; no clear D gene. In germline, CDR1 is SGDLS, CDR2 YYNGEE. This CDR3 is 14 amino acids long. V lost 0 bases to trimming and J lost 0 bases, with 4 bases between them.

The rearrangement uses TRBV30 and TRBJ2-7, with 7 bases matching TRBD2. Trimming removed 5 bases from V and 5 bases from J; junction bases left unmatched: 6. The CDR3 is made up of 12 amino acids. Germline CDR1 and CDR2: GTSNPN and SVGIG (reference sequence). In DNA form, the CDR3 reads TGTGCCTGGGGGAGGGGAGGGGACGAGCAGTACTTC. This translates into CAWGRGGDEQYF. Complete variable domain (other parts from reference TRBV30 and TRBJ2-7): SQTIHQWPATLVQPVGSPLSLECTVEGTSNPNLYWYRQAAGRGLQLLFYSVGIGQISSEVPQNLSASRPQDRQFILSSKKLLLSDSGFYLCAWGRGGDEQYFGPGTRLTVT.

This clone appeared a few times. This chain uses TRBV5-6 with TRBJ2-5, with D unclear. The length of the CDR3 is 17 residues. Germline CDR1 SGHDT, CDR2 YYEEEE. V was clipped by 5 bases and J by 5 bases, with 25 bases between them. This CDR3 reads CASSRRLSLRVGETQYF. The DNA of the CDR3 is TGTGCCAGCAGTCGTCGACTGAGCCTTCGCGTTGGGGAGACCCAGTACTTC.

The rearrangement uses TRBV2 and TRBJ1-5; D gene unclear. The CDR3 sequence is 15 residues long. Germline loops: CDR1 SNHLY, CDR2 FYNNEI. The V end was cut by 5 bases, the J end by 0 bases, with 11 bases between. The CDR3 DNA sequence: TGTGCCAGCAGTTCTGGACTTTCTAGCAATCAGCCCCAGCATTTT. Translated, it gives CASSSGLSSNQPQHF. Variable domain in full (rest from reference TRBV2 and TRBJ1-5): EPEVTQTPSHQVTQMGQEVILRCVPISNHLYFYWYRQILGQKVEFLVSFYNNEISEKSEIFDDQFSVERPDGSNFTLKIRSTKLEDSAMYFCASSSGLSSNQPQHFGDGTRLSIL.